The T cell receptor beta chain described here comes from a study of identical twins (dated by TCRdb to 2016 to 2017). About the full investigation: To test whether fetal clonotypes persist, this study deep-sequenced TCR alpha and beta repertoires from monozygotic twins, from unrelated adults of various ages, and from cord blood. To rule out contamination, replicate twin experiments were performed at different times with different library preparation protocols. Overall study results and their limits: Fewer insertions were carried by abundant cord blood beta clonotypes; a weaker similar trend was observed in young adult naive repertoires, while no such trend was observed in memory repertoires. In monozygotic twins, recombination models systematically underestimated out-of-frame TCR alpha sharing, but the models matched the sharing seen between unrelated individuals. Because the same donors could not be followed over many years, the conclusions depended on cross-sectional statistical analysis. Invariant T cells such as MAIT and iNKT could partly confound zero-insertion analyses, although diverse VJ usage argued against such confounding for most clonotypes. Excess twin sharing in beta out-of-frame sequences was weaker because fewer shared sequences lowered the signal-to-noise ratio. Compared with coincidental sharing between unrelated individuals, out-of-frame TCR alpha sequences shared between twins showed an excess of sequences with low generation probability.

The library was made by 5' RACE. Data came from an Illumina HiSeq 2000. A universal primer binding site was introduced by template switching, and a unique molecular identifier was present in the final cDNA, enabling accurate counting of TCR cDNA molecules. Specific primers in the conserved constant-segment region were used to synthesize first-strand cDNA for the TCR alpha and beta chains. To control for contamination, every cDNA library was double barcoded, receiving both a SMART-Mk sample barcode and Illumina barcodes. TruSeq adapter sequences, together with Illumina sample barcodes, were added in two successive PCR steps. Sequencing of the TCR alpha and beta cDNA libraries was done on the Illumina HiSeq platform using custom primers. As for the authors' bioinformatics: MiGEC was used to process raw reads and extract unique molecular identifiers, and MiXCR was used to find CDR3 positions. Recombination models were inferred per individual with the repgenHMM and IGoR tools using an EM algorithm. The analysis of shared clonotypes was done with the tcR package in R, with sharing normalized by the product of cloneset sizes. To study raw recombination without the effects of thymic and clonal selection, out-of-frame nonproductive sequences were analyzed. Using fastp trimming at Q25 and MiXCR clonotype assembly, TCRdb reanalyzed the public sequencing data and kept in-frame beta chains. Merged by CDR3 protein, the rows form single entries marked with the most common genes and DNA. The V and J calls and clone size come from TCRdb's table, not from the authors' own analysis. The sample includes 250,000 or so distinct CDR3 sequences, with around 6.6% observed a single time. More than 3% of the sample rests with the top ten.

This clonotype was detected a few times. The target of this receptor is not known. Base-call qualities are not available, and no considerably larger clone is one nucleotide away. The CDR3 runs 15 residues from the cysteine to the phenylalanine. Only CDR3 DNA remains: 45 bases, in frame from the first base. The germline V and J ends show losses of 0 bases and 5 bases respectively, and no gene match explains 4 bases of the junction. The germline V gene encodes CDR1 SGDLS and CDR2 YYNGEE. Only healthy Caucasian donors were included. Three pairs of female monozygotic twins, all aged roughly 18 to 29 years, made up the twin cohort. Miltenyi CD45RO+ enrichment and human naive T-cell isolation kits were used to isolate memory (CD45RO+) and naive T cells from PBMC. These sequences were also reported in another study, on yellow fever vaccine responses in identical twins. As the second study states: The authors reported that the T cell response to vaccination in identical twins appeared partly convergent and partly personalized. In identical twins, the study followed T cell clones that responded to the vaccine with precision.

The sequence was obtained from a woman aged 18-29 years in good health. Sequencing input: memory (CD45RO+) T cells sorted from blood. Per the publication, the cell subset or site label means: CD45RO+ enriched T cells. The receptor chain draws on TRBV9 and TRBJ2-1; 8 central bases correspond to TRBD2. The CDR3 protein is CASSVGSGVNNEQFF. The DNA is TGTGCCAGCAGCGTAGGTAGCGGGGTGAACAATGAGCAGTTCTTC.